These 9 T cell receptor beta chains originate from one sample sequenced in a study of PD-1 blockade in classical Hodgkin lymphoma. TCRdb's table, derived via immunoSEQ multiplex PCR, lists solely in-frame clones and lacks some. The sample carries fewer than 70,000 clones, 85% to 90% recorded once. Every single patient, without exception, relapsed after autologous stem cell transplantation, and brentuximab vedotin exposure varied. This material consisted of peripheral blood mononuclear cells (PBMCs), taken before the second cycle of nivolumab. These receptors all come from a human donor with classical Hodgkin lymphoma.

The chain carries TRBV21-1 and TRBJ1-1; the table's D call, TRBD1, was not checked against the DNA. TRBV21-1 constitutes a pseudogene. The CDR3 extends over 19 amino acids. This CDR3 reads CASSKARDRGAAVGTEAFF. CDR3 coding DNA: TGTGCCAGCAGCAAAGCAAGGGACAGGGGAGCAGCGGTAGGCACTGAAGCTTTCTTT.

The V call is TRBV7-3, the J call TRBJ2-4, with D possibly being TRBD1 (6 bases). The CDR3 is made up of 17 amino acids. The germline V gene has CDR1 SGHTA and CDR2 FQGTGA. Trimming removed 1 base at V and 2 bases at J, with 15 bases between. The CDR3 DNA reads TGTGCCAGCAGCTTAAACTTGCAGGGGCGAACCAAAAACATTCAGTACTTC. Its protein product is CASSLNLQGRTKNIQYF.

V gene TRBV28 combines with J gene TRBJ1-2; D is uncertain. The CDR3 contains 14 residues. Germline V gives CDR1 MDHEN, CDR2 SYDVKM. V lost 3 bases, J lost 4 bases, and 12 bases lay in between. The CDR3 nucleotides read TGTGCCAGCAGTTTTACCTCTACGTCCTATGGCTACACCTTC. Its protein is CASSFTSTSYGYTF.

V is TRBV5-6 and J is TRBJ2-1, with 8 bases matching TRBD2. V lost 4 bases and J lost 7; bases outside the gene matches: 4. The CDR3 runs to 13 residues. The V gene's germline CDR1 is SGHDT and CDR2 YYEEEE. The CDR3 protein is CASSGLARNEQFF. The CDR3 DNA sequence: TGTGCCAGCAGCGGACTAGCACGGAATGAGCAGTTCTTC.

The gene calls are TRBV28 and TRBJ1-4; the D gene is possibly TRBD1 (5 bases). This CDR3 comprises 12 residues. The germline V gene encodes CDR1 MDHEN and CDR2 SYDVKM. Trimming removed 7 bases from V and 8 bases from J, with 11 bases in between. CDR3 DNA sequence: TGTGCCAGCACCCCAGGGCGAGAAAAACTGTTTTTT. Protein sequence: CASTPGREKLFF. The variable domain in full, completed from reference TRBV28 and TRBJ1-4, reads DVKVTQSSRYLVKRTGEKVFLECVQDMDHENMFWYRQDPGLGLRLIYFSYDVKMKEKGDIPEGYSVSREKKERFSLILESASTNQTSMYLCASTPGREKLFFGSGTQLSVL.

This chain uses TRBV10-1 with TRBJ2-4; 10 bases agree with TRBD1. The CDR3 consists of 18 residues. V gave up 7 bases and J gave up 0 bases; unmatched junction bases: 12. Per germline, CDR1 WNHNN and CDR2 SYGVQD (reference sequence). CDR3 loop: CASISRDRGPLAKNIQYF. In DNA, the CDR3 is TGCGCCAGCATATCGCGGGACAGGGGCCCTCTAGCCAAAAACATTCAGTACTTC.

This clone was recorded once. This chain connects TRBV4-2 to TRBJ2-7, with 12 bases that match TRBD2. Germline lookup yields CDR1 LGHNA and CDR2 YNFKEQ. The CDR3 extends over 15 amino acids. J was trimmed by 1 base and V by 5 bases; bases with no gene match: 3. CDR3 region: CASSSGTSGSYEQYF. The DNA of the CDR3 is TGTGCCAGCAGCTCCGGGACTAGCGGGTCCTACGAGCAGTACTTC.

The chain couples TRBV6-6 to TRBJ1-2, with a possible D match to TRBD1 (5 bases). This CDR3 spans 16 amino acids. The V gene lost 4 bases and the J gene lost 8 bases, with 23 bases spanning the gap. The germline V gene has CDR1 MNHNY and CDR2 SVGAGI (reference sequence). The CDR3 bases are TGTGCCAGCAGTTCTCGCGGACCAATCGGTAGGGACGGCTACACCTTC. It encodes CASSSRGPIGRDGYTF.

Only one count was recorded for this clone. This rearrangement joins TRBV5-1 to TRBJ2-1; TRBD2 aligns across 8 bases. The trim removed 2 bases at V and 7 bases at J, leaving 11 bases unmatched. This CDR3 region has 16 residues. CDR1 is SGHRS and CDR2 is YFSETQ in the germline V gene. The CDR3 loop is CASSFLSGGHGNEQFF. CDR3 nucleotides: TGCGCCAGCAGCTTTTTGTCGGGGGGGCACGGGAATGAGCAGTTCTTC.